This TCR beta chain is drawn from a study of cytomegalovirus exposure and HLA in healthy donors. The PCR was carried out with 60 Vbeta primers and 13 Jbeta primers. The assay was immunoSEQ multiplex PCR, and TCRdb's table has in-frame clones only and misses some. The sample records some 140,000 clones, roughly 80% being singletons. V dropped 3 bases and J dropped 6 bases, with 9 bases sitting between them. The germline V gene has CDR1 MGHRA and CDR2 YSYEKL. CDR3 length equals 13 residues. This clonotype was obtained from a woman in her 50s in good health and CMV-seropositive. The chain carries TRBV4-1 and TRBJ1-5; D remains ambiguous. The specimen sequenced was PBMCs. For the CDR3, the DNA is TGCGCCAGCAGCCAGGCCATCAGTCAGCCCCAGCATTTT. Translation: CASSQAISQPQHF.